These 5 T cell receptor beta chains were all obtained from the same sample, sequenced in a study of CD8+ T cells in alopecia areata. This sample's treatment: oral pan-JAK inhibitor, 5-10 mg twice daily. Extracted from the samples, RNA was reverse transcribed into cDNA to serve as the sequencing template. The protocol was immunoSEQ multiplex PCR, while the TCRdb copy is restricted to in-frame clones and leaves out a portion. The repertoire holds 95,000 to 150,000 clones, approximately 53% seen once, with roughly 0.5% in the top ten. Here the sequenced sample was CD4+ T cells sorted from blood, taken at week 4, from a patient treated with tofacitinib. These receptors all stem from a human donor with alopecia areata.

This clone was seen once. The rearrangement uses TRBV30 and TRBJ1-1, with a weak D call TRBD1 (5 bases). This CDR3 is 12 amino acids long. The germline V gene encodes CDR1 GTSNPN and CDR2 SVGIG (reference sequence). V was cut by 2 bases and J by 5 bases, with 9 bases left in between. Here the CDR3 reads CAWSSRGTEAFF. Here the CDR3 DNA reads TGTGCCTGGAGTTCCCGGGGGACTGAAGCTTTCTTT.

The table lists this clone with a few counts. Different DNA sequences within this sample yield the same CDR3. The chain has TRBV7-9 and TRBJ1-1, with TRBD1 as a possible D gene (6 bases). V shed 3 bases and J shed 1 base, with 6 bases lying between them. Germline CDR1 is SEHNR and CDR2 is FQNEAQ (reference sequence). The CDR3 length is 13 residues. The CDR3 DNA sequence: TGTGCCAGCAGCTTGACAGGGAACACTGAAGCTTTCTTT. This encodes CASSLTGNTEAFF.

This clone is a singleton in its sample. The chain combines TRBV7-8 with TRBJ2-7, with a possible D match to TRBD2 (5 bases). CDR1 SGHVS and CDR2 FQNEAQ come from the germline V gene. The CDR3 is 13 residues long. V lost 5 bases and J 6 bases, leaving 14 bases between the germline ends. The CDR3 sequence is CASSESRRSEQYF. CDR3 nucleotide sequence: TGTGCCAGCAGCGAGAGTCGGAGGAGCGAGCAGTACTTC.

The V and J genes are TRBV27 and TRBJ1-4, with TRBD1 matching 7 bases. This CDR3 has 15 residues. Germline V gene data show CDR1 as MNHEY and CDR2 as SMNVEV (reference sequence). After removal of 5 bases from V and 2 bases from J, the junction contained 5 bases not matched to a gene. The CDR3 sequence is CASSATGVTNEKLFF. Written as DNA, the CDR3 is TGTGCCAGCAGTGCAACAGGGGTTACTAATGAAAAACTGTTTTTT.

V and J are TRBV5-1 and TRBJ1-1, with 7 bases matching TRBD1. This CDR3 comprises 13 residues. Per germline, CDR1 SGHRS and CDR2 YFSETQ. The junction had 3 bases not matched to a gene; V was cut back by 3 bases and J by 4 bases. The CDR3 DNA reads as TGCGCCAGCAGCTCGACAGGGAGCACTGAAGCTTTCTTT. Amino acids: CASSSTGSTEAFF.